This T cell receptor (beta chain) was identified during a study of CD8 T cells in ankylosing spondylitis. General observations from the study: A motif of roughly eight highly homologous TCR beta variants was seen as apparently characteristic of ankylosing spondylitis blood. Significant enrichment of disease-linked clones was reportedly seen in matched ankylosing spondylitis synovial fluid.

V shed 2 bases and J 1 base; nucleotides not matched to a gene: 6. CDR1 SGHRS and CDR2 YFSETQ come from the germline V gene. The CDR3 contains 16 residues. This clonotype was recorded many times. Its antigen is as yet unknown. The TCR beta libraries were generated through quantitative 5'-RACE incorporating molecular barcodes. TCRdb re-analysed the 5' RACE reads in MiXCR, keeping a single row per CDR3 protein. The sample has a few hundred thousand distinct CDR3 sequences; about a fifth are singletons. Material: blood, either unsorted or a sorted T cell fraction (not recorded which). This clonotype was obtained from a male donor with ankylosing spondylitis. The J gene is TRBJ1-3, the V gene TRBV5-1; 7 bases are a match to TRBD1. The CDR3 here is CASSLSTGVSGNTIYF. The CDR3 DNA reads TGCGCCAGCAGCTTAAGTACAGGGGTTTCTGGAAACACCATATATTTT.